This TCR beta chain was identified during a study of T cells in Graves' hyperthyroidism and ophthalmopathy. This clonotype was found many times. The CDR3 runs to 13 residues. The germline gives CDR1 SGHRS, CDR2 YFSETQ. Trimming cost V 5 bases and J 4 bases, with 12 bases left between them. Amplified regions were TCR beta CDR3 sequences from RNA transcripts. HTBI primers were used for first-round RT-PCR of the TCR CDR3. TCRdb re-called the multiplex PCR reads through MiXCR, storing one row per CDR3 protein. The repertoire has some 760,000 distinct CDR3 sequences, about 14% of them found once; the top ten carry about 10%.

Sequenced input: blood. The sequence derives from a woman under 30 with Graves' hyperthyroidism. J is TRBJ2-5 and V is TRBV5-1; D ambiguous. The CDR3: CASRGEGRETQYF. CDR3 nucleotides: TGCGCCAGCAGAGGAGAAGGCCGAGAGACCCAGTACTTC.